Listed below are T cell receptor beta chains from one sample, sequenced in a study of beta chain features in type 1 diabetes. Sequenced by immunoSEQ multiplex PCR; TCRdb stores in-frame clones only, minus some. The sample shows 150,000 or so clones, around 8.7% of them seen only once. Sequencing used central memory CD4+ T cells from blood. The source is a man between 18 and 35 years old in good health. CDR3s include the opening cysteine and the closing phenylalanine or tryptophan. The order of the fields is V gene, clone size, J gene, D gene, CDR3 protein, CDR3 DNA. The D gene is left open where the match is weak. Size is omitted from some rows. Given values are once, few, many or a class for expanded clones.

>TRBV18|few|TRBJ1-2|TRBD1
CASSRQGDGYTF
TGTGCCAGCTCGCGACAGGGAGATGGCTACACCTTC
>TRBV4-2|few|TRBJ2-3|.
CASSQEWGRGLPSTDTQYF
TGTGCCAGCAGCCAAGAATGGGGTCGAGGGCTTCCTAGCACAGATACGCAGTATTTT
>TRBV7-2|.|TRBJ2-5|.
CASSLVLQETQYF
TGTGCCAGCAGCTTAGTACTGCAAGAGACCCAGTACTTC
>TRBV7-2|few|TRBJ2-7|TRBD2
CASSVYPSGGNEQYF
TGTGCCAGCAGCGTATACCCTAGCGGGGGGAACGAGCAGTACTTC
>TRBV7-9|.|TRBJ2-2|TRBD1
CASSWTGTTGELFF
TGTGCCAGCAGCTGGACAGGGACCACCGGGGAGCTGTTTTTT
>TRBV4-1|once|TRBJ1-5|.
CASSDFGSDSNQPQHF
TGCGCCAGCAGTGACTTCGGCAGTGATAGCAATCAGCCCCAGCATTTT
>TRBV7-9|few|TRBJ2-7|TRBD2
CASSLGHGGAYEQYF
TGTGCCAGCAGCCTTGGGCACGGGGGGGCCTACGAGCAGTACTTC
>TRBV6-1|few|TRBJ2-3|TRBD1
CASRGTADTQYF
TGTGCCAGCAGGGGGACAGCAGATACGCAGTATTTT
>TRBV7-9|.|TRBJ2-1|TRBD1
CASSSRDRGDEQFF
TGTGCCAGCAGCTCCCGGGACAGGGGAGATGAGCAGTTCTTC
>TRBV2|.|TRBJ2-1|.
CASSPGDTYNEQFF
TGTGCCAGCAGTCCAGGGGACACCTACAATGAGCAGTTCTTC
>TRBV5-1|few|TRBJ2-3|TRBD2
CASSLAGAGGPDTQYF
TGCGCCAGCAGCTTGGCCGGAGCGGGGGGGCCAGATACGCAGTATTTT
>TRBV5-1|few|TRBJ2-5|.
CASLDVRKTQYF
TGCGCCAGCCTTGACGTGAGGAAGACCCAGTACTTC
>TRBV11-2|.|TRBJ2-4|.
CASSLDRGVVQYF
TGTGCCAGCAGCTTAGACCGGGGTGTGGTTCAGTACTTC
>TRBV7-2|many|TRBJ1-5|.
CASSLYDQPQHF
TGTGCCAGCAGCTTATATGATCAGCCCCAGCATTTT
>TRBV7-8|few|TRBJ2-5|.
CASSFRSREETQYF
TGTGCCAGCAGCTTTCGGTCCAGGGAAGAGACCCAGTACTTC
>TRBV6-4|few|TRBJ1-3|.
CATKAGKRNTIYF
TGTGCCACCAAGGCCGGGAAAAGAAACACCATATATTTT